These 26 T cell receptor beta chains were all obtained from the same sample, sequenced in a study of T cells in Graves' hyperthyroidism and ophthalmopathy. The TCR beta CDR3 regions underwent amplification using RNA transcripts as the source. First-round RT-PCR with HTBI primers amplified the TCR CDR3 region. TCRdb independently ran MiXCR on the multiplex PCR reads; one entry per CDR3 protein. The table records about 380,000 distinct CDR3 sequences, approximately 17% of them present only once. The sample comprised blood. The receptors here all came from a man in his late teens or twenties with Graves' ophthalmopathy.

At least ten counts were recorded for this clonotype. The J gene is TRBJ2-7, the V gene TRBV29-1; D possibly matches TRBD1 or TRBD2 (5 bases each). Germline CDR1 is SQVTM and CDR2 is ANQGSEA. The CDR3 covers 11 residues. Trimming took 8 bases from V and 7 from J, leaving 15 bases between them. CDR3 DNA: TGCAGCATCCGGGACGCGCGTGAGCAGTACTTC. This gives the protein CSIRDAREQYF.

V is TRBV10-3 and J is TRBJ2-3; D may be TRBD1 (6 bases). Trimming removed 8 bases at V and 3 bases at J, with 15 bases between. CDR3 size: 14 residues. Germline loops: CDR1 ENHRY, CDR2 SYGVKD. The CDR3 coding sequence is TGTGCCATCTCCTTCAGGGGCGGGACAGATACGCAGTATTTT. This translates into CAISFRGGTDTQYF.

This clonotype occurred many times. The V and J genes are TRBV3-1 and TRBJ1-2; D ambiguous. The CDR3 extends over 12 amino acids. V was trimmed by 3 bases and J by 4 bases, leaving 6 bases between them. Germline V gene data show CDR1 as LGHDT and CDR2 as YNNKEL (reference sequence). The CDR3 region has the DNA TGTGCCAGCAGCCAGGAGGGCTATGGCTACACCTTC. It translates to CASSQEGYGYTF.

The rearrangement joins TRBV2 to TRBJ2-1; D may match TRBD1 or TRBD2 (6 bases each). Germline assignment: CDR1 SNHLY and CDR2 FYNNEI. Trimming removed 4 bases from V and 6 bases from J, with 16 bases in between. The CDR3 contains 15 residues. For the CDR3, the DNA is TGTGCCAGCAGTGTCCAAGGGGGGCGTGGCAATGAGCAGTTCTTC. It encodes CASSVQGGRGNEQFF.

This clonotype was counted ten times or more. V usage is TRBV12-3 or TRBV12-4 and J usage is TRBJ2-1; the match to TRBD2 covers 13 bases. The trim removed 6 bases at V and 4 bases at J, leaving 6 bases unmatched. The CDR3 length is 16 residues. CDR3 sequence: CASSPILAGGYNEQFF. CDR3 DNA sequence: TGTGCCAGCAGCCCTATACTAGCGGGGGGGTACAATGAGCAGTTCTTC.

This clonotype was counted ten times or more. The chain uses TRBV5-1 and TRBJ2-1; 8 bases match TRBD2. J was trimmed by 8 bases and V by 9 bases; bases with no gene match: 13. The CDR3 is 14 residues long. Germline V lookup: CDR1 SGHRS, CDR2 YFSETQ. The CDR3 spells CATGRGTSGHEQFF. For the CDR3, the DNA is TGCGCCACGGGGAGGGGGACTAGTGGGCATGAGCAGTTCTTC.

The rearrangement joins TRBV6-1 to TRBJ2-2; D is undetermined. This CDR3 spans 11 amino acids. V dropped 8 bases and J dropped 6 bases, with 7 bases sitting between them. Germline V gene data show CDR1 as MNHNS and CDR2 as SASEGT. CDR3: CASAGAGELFF. As DNA, the CDR3 is TGTGCCAGCGCTGGGGCCGGGGAGCTGTTTTTT.

V usage is TRBV12-5 and J usage is TRBJ2-5; 7 bases line up with TRBD1. The germline gives CDR1 LGHNT, CDR2 FRNRAP. The CDR3 is 12 amino acids. V shed 6 bases, J shed 6 bases, and the junction held 4 bases outside the gene matches. This CDR3 is CASGGDSQTQYF. The CDR3, as DNA: TGTGCTAGTGGGGGGGACAGCCAGACCCAGTACTTC.

The table lists this clonotype with a few counts. The chain recombines TRBV6-1 with TRBJ2-1; 10 bases match TRBD1. V trimming: 7 bases; J trimming: 4 bases; junction bases outside the gene matches: 7. The CDR3 is made up of 15 amino acids. Germline CDR1 MNHNS, CDR2 SASEGT. CDR3 in amino acids: CASTMDRGAYNEQFF. CDR3 bases: TGTGCCAGCACCATGGACAGGGGGGCGTACAATGAGCAGTTCTTC.

Only a few counts were recorded for this clonotype. This chain links TRBV10-1 with TRBJ2-3, with 7 positions matching TRBD1. This CDR3 region has 15 residues. Germline V gives CDR1 WNHNN, CDR2 SYGVQD (reference sequence). Losses at the gene ends were 2 bases for V and 3 bases for J; bases not matched to a gene: 5. The CDR3 DNA reads as TGCGCCAGCAGTGAGCGCCAGACAGGGACAGATACGCAGTATTTT. It translates to CASSERQTGTDTQYF.

This clonotype came up many times. The chain recombines TRBV2 with TRBJ2-1; D remains ambiguous. V lost 10 bases and J lost 0, with 16 bases in between. The CDR3 contains 15 residues. Germline CDR1 and CDR2: SNHLY and FYNNEI. CDR3 in amino acids: CATEGRLSSYNEQFF. The CDR3 DNA is TGTGCCACAGAAGGCAGATTGAGCTCCTACAATGAGCAGTTCTTC.

V is TRBV9 and J is TRBJ2-1; tentative D call: TRBD2 (5 bases). Germline V lookup: CDR1 SGDLS, CDR2 YYNGEE. This CDR3 has 15 residues. With 2 bases removed from V and 2 bases from J, the gap between germline ends came to 11 bases. Here the CDR3 reads CASSVKEGTYNEQFF. Here the CDR3 DNA reads TGTGCCAGCAGCGTTAAAGAGGGCACCTACAATGAGCAGTTCTTC.

The rearrangement links TRBV10-3 to TRBJ1-2, with 12 bases identical to TRBD1. The J segment lost 6 bases and the V segment lost 11 bases, leaving 10 bases of the junction unmatched. Germline CDR1 and CDR2: ENHRY and SYGVKD. This CDR3 has 14 amino acids. CDR3 coding DNA: TGTGCCGGGTCCGGGACAGGGGGCGCGGATGGCTACACCTTC. Translating gives CAGSGTGGADGYTF.

The chain combines TRBV12-3 or TRBV12-4 with TRBJ2-3; 15 bases match TRBD2. The CDR3 consists of 18 residues. The trim removed 4 bases at V and 2 bases at J, leaving 7 bases unmatched. CDR3 in amino acids: CASSSAGTSGGLTDTQYF. The CDR3 DNA reads TGTGCCAGCAGTTCCGCCGGGACTAGCGGGGGGCTCACAGATACGCAGTATTTT.

The V call is TRBV29-1, the J call TRBJ2-7; TRBD1 aligns across 8 bases. The CDR3 covers 14 residues. V was pared by 1 base and J by 3 bases, with 5 bases of the junction left unmatched. The germline CDR1 and CDR2 sequences are SQVTM and ANQGSEA. CDR3 loop: CSVEGTGQDYEQYF. CDR3 in DNA: TGCAGCGTTGAAGGGACAGGGCAAGACTACGAGCAGTACTTC.

The genes are TRBV6-2 or TRBV6-3 and TRBJ2-4, with TRBD1 identical over 11 bases. V was clipped by 6 bases and J by 14 bases; unmatched bases: 12. CDR1 MNHEY and CDR2 SVGEGT come from the germline V gene. There are 14 residues in the CDR3. As DNA, the CDR3 is TGTGCCAGCAGGCCACTAATGGGACAGGGGGTAAAGTACTTC. It translates to CASRPLMGQGVKYF.

Comment on this clonotype: This sequence may be a read error, since a much larger clone differs from it by one base. The chain joins TRBV12-3 or TRBV12-4 to TRBJ2-7, with 10 bases fitting TRBD1. CDR3 length: 16 residues. V shed 5 bases, J shed 7 bases, and the junction held 14 bases outside the gene matches. This CDR3 reads CASSPSGTGARGEQYF. The CDR3 DNA reads TGTGCCAGCAGTCCCTCCGGGACAGGGGCTCGGGGTGAGCAGTACTTC.

This clonotype was detected many times. The chain is built from TRBV28 and TRBJ2-7, with 7 nucleotides matching TRBD1. Germline V CDR1 and CDR2: MDHEN, SYDVKM. The CDR3 totals 13 residues. Trimming at V came to 6 bases and at J to 0 bases, leaving 2 bases not matched to a gene. This CDR3 reads CASSRDSSYEQYF. CDR3 bases: TGTGCCAGCAGCCGGGACAGCTCCTACGAGCAGTACTTC.

This clonotype was seen ten or more times. The V call is TRBV11-2, the J call TRBJ1-4, with D possibly matching TRBD1 (5 bases). Germline values: CDR1 SGHAT, CDR2 FQNNGV. The CDR3 totals 14 residues. V was cut by 2 bases and J by 5 bases, with 9 bases left in between. For the CDR3, the DNA is TGTGCCAGCAGCTTACAGAGGGGAAATGAAAAACTGTTTTTT. Translated, it gives CASSLQRGNEKLFF.

The chain uses TRBV5-1 and TRBJ2-1; possible D gene TRBD2, 5 bases. This CDR3 region has 15 residues. CDR1 is SGHRS, CDR2 YFSETQ, per germline. V lost 0 bases and J 7 bases, leaving 14 bases between the germline ends. The CDR3 DNA follows: TGCGCCAGCAGCTTGGACGGACGGGGAGAGAATGAGCAGTTCTTC. This encodes CASSLDGRGENEQFF.

Concerning this clonotype: One base away lies a much larger clone, so this may be a sequencing read error. The rearrangement joins TRBV4-1 to TRBJ2-5, with unresolved D. CDR1 is MGHRA and CDR2 is YSYEKL in the germline V gene. This CDR3 has 15 amino acids. In nucleotides, the CDR3 is TGCGTCAGCAGCCAAGATCCGACCGCCTCGGGGACCCAGTACTTC. Translation: CVSSQDPTASGTQYF.

The chain recombines TRBV12-3 or TRBV12-4 with TRBJ2-5, with a tentative D call TRBD1 (5 bases). The CDR3 runs to 12 residues. The V end lost 3 bases, the J end lost 6 bases, and 8 bases lay between the germline ends. The CDR3 sequence: CASSLGRKTQYF. DNA for the CDR3: TGTGCCAGCAGTTTGGGGCGAAAGACCCAGTACTTC.

This clonotype was seen repeatedly, ten times or more. This chain links TRBV6-5 with TRBJ1-1, with a possible D match to TRBD1 (5 bases). The CDR3 totals 14 residues. The V gene's germline CDR1 is MNHEY and CDR2 SVGAGI. V was cut by 1 base and J by 1 base, with 7 bases left in between. The CDR3 nucleotides read TGTGCCAGCAGTTACTTCAGGGAGAACACTGAAGCTTTCTTT. It codes for CASSYFRENTEAFF.

Many counts were recorded for this clonotype. This chain joins TRBV6-1 and TRBJ2-2, with TRBD2 as a possible D gene (6 bases). V lost 7 bases, J lost 6 bases, and 12 bases lay in between. There are 13 residues in the CDR3. From germline, CDR1 is MNHNS and CDR2 SASEGT. The chain's CDR3 is CASTLGEAGELFF. CDR3 DNA sequence: TGTGCCAGCACGTTGGGGGAGGCCGGGGAGCTGTTTTTT.

This clonotype has a handful of counts. The chain joins TRBV20-1 to TRBJ2-1, with 9 bases lining up with TRBD1. After removal of 3 bases from V and 2 bases from J, the junction contained 14 bases not matched to a gene. Germline V gene sequence: CDR1 DFQATT, CDR2 SNEGSKA (reference sequence). This CDR3 comprises 18 residues. The CDR3 is CSASVNTGTGGPYNEQFF. The CDR3 DNA reads as TGCAGTGCTAGCGTAAACACCGGAACAGGGGGCCCCTACAATGAGCAGTTCTTC.

There are many counts of this clonotype. The rearrangement joins TRBV2 to TRBJ2-1; the D call may be TRBD1 or TRBD2 (5 bases each). This CDR3 has 13 amino acids. Germline CDR1 and CDR2: SNHLY and FYNNEI. V gave up 6 bases and J gave up 8 bases, with 14 bases separating them. CDR3 sequence reads: CASRGEGFDEQFF. For the CDR3, the DNA is TGTGCCAGCAGGGGCGAGGGGTTCGATGAGCAGTTCTTC.